This TCR beta chain is drawn from a study of cytomegalovirus exposure and HLA in healthy donors. Study-level points and caveats: Rarity marked most TCR sequences, yet some public TCRs occurred in many donors. According to a subsequent analysis, TCR clusters from the first cohort were inclined to appear together in the 110 or so validation repertoires. The CMV antigen specificity of three CMV-associated chains was confirmed through in vitro analysis.

The donors were members of the roughly 130-subject validation cohort (separate from the roughly 670-subject first cohort). Assay used: immunoSEQ multiplex PCR; TCRdb lists only in-frame clones, some missing. The sample lists some 45,000 clones; roughly 92% were seen once. This clone appeared a few times. The target antigen is unknown. Germline values: CDR1 SQVTM, CDR2 ANQGSEA. This CDR3 spans 13 amino acids. The V and J ends lost 4 bases and 3 bases respectively, with 12 bases between them. The clonotype was recovered from a man younger than 35 in good health and CMV-seronegative. The sample was PBMCs. The gene calls are TRBV29-1 and TRBJ1-1; weak D call: TRBD1 (6 bases). The CDR3 sequence is CSVGGQKYTEAFF. The CDR3 DNA reads TGCAGCGTTGGGGGACAAAAGTACACTGAAGCTTTCTTT.